This TCR beta chain was recovered during a study of T cells in Graves' hyperthyroidism and ophthalmopathy. Study results and limitations: Stable hyperthyroidism and ophthalmopathy were separated using 13 V-J signatures.

Trimming shortened V by 6 bases and J by 10 bases, and 30 bases separated the two germline ends. This CDR3 is 17 amino acids long. From germline, CDR1 is KGHSH and CDR2 LQKENI. About this clonotype: Its antigen is as yet unknown.

The TCR beta CDR3 regions underwent amplification using RNA transcripts as the source. Primed by the HTBI set, a first-round RT-PCR was run on the TCR CDR3. TCRdb redid the calling of the multiplex PCR reads with MiXCR, one entry per CDR3 protein. The sample has about 540,000 distinct CDR3 sequences; approximately 44% are singletons. The study defined stable Graves' hyperthyroidism as no ophthalmopathy progression within 18 months. Uncontrolled infection, other autoimmune disease, pregnancy or lactation disqualified patients from enrolment. The diagnostic basis comprised clinical symptoms, serum thyroxine and TRAb, thyroid ultrasound and orbital computed tomography.

The V gene is TRBV18, the J gene TRBJ1-1; D uncertain. The sample comprised peripheral blood or thyroid tissue (not recorded which). This clonotype originated in a woman under 30 with Graves' hyperthyroidism. The CDR3: CASSKTGSQNLESGAFF. CDR3 DNA sequence: TGTGCCAGCTCGAAAACCGGGTCACAGAACCTAGAAAGCGGAGCTTTCTTT.